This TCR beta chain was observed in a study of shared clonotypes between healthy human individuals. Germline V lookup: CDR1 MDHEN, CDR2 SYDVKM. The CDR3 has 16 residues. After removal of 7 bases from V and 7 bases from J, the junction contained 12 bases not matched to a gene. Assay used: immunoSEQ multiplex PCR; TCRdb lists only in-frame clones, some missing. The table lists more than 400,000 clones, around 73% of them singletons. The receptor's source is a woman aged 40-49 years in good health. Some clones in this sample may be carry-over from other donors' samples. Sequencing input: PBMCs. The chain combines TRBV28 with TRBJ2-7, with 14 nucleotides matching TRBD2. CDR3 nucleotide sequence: TGTGCCAGCACCGGACTAGCGGGAGGTCGGTGGAGGGAGCAGTACTTC. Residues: CASTGLAGGRWREQYF.